This TCR beta chain was identified in a study of blood T cells in healthy people across ages. This clonotype has a handful of counts. A second PCR, run for 7 to 11 cycles, used a sample-barcoded 5' primer plus a J-beta primer mix. MiXCR, applied by TCRdb to the 5' RACE reads, yields one record per CDR3 protein. The repertoire has about 640,000 distinct CDR3 sequences, approximately 59% of them found once; the top ten carry over 30%. V gave up 5 bases and J gave up 0 bases; unmatched junction bases: 10. In germline, CDR1 is PRHDT, CDR2 FYEKMQ (reference sequence). This CDR3 has 19 residues. The chain carries TRBV13 and TRBJ2-2; the match to TRBD2 covers 12 bases. This clonotype was sampled from a man aged 55 to 69 in good health. Sequencing used blood. The CDR3 reads CASSPIGLAGLTNTGELFF. Here the CDR3 DNA reads TGTGCCAGCAGCCCTATCGGACTAGCGGGGCTTACGAACACCGGGGAGCTGTTTTTT.